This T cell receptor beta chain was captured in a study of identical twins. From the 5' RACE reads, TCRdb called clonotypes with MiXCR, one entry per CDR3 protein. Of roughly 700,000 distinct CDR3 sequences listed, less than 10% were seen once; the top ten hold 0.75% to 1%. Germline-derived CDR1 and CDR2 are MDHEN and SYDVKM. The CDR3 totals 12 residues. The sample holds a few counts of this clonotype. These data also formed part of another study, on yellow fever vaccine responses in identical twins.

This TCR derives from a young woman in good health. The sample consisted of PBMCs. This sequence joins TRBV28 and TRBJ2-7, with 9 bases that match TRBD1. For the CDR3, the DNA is TGTCGCCTCGGGGACAGGGTCTACGAGCAGTACTTC. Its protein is CRLGDRVYEQYF.